The 2 T cell receptor beta chains presented below share a single source sample, sequenced in a study of early stage breast cancer tumors (dated by TCRdb to about 2017). Libraries were built with the immunoSEQ multiplex PCR assay. TCRdb carries this immuneACCESS record with in-frame sequences only. Its versions omit some clonotypes, under half of them owing to an unresolved V gene in the studies checked, with the rest unexplained. In this sample the table shows more than 65,000 clones, approximately 80% of which occur a single time. The ten top clones hold 4.7% of the sample. The sample comprised blood. The receptor source for this set is a person aged 35-55 years with breast cancer.

The chain recombines TRBV28 with TRBJ2-7; the D is unclear. V was cut by 3 bases and J by 2 bases, with 8 bases left in between. Germline values: CDR1 MDHEN, CDR2 SYDVKM. The CDR3 loop spans 13 amino acids. CDR3 region: CASSFPRTYEQYF. The CDR3 DNA reads as TGTGCCAGCAGTTTTCCCAGAACCTACGAGCAGTACTTC. Filled out from reference TRBV28 and TRBJ2-7, the complete variable domain reads DVKVTQSSRYLVKRTGEKVFLECVQDMDHENMFWYRQDPGLGLRLIYFSYDVKMKEKGDIPEGYSVSREKKERFSLILESASTNQTSMYLCASSFPRTYEQYFGPGTRLTVT.

In DNA, the CDR3 is TGTGCCAGCTACGGACAGGGGGCGAACACCGGGGAGCTGTTTTTT. Translated, it gives CASYGQGANTGELFF. The J gene is TRBJ2-2, the V gene TRBV5-6; 10 nucleotides agree with TRBD1. CDR3 length: 15 amino acids. Trimming took 7 bases from V and 0 from J; bases not matched to a gene: 3. The germline V gene has CDR1 SGHDT and CDR2 YYEEEE.